What follows describes a single T cell receptor beta chain. Its antigen is not identified. The sample belongs to a study of cytomegalovirus exposure and HLA in healthy donors. For the study at large: Around four fifths of roughly 400 genotyped donors fell in the Caucasian-associated ancestry cluster. Notes on the study in general: Fewer N-insertions than the approximately 680-donor mean were reportedly shown by an Asian-associated ancestry cluster in a later analysis. Judged likely to be a sequencing artifact was a cluster of highly shared sequence variants.

Trimming stripped 1 base from V and 0 bases from J, with 14 bases between. Germline loops: CDR1 SGHTS, CDR2 YDEGEE. The CDR3 length is 17 residues. The PCR had 60 Vbeta and 13 Jbeta primers. Sequenced by immunoSEQ multiplex PCR; TCRdb stores in-frame clones only, minus some. Of about 170,000 clones listed, around 62% are singletons. Although they were nominally healthy when sampled, donors likely had unrecorded immune exposures. The receptor's source is a man in his forties in good health and CMV-seronegative. Specimen: PBMCs. The V and J genes are TRBV5-8 and TRBJ1-5; D is perhaps TRBD1 (6 bases). CDR3 nucleotide sequence: TGTGCCAGCAGCTTGATTTGGGGACAATATAGCAATCAGCCCCAGCATTTT. Protein: CASSLIWGQYSNQPQHF.